These 23 T cell receptor beta chains were all obtained from the same sample, sequenced in a study of naive and memory T cell subsets. Study-wide results and limits: Naive repertoires, especially CD8, held a few larger clonotypes, possibly memory cells re-expressing CD45RA.

Both TRBC1 and TRBC2 were covered by a beta constant-region primer of two equimolar oligonucleotides. Four rounds of PCR amplified the ligated cDNA using nested alpha and beta constant-region primers plus SP2. From the UMI-ligation and nested PCR reads, TCRdb called clonotypes with MiXCR, one entry per CDR3 protein. This sample has under 150,000 distinct CDR3 sequences, with approximately 20% found just once. The antigens of these receptors remain unknown. The material sequenced was naive CD8+ T cells from blood. The receptors stem from a human donor in good health.

This clonotype has a handful of counts. The genes are TRBV5-1 and TRBJ2-7; D not resolved. CDR1 is SGHRS and CDR2 is YFSETQ in the germline V gene. Trimming left V 1 base short and J 4 bases short, with 6 bases between. The CDR3 has 12 amino acids. The CDR3 coding sequence is TGCGCCAGCAGCTTGAACCAGTACGAGCAGTACTTC. This translates into CASSLNQYEQYF.

This chain joins TRBV6-5 and TRBJ2-1; TRBD2 matches at 13 bases. CDR1 and CDR2 from the germline V gene are MNHEY and SVGAGI. The V and J ends lost 5 bases and 7 bases, in that order; junction bases with no gene match: 5. This CDR3 has 15 amino acids. CDR3 in DNA: TGTGCCAGCAGTGCACTAGCGGGAGGGCTAAATGAGCAGTTCTTC. Translating it yields CASSALAGGLNEQFF.

This clonotype was detected only a few times. The rearrangement links TRBV14 to TRBJ2-5; 11 bases align to TRBD2. J was trimmed by 3 bases and V by 3 bases; bases with no gene match: 6. Germline V gives CDR1 SGHDN, CDR2 FVKESK. The CDR3 length is 16 residues. The CDR3 DNA reads as TGTGCCAGCAGCCAGGACCCGGGACTAGCGGAAGAGACCCAGTACTTC. Its translation: CASSQDPGLAEETQYF.

This sequence joins TRBV6-5 and TRBJ1-2; D is ambiguous. Between the trimmed V and J ends, which lost 0 bases and 2 bases, there was a span of 13 bases. The CDR3 runs 16 residues. CDR1 is MNHEY, CDR2 SVGAGI, per germline. The CDR3 sequence: CASSYSDRLGNYGYTF. The DNA for the CDR3 is TGTGCCAGCAGTTACTCGGATAGGTTGGGCAACTATGGCTACACCTTC.

The rearrangement joins TRBV14 to TRBJ2-4; D may be TRBD1 (6 bases). This CDR3 is 17 amino acids long. V was trimmed by 0 bases and J by 15 bases, leaving 27 bases between them. CDR1 is SGHDN, CDR2 FVKESK, per germline. The CDR3: CASSQDQIVAGDRGLYF. CDR3 DNA: TGTGCCAGCAGCCAAGATCAAATTGTGGCAGGGGATAGGGGATTGTACTTC.

V and J are TRBV28 and TRBJ2-3; D may be TRBD1 or TRBD2 (6 bases each). CDR1 MDHEN and CDR2 SYDVKM come from the germline V gene. Trimming stripped 6 bases from V and 4 bases from J, with 17 bases between. There are 15 residues in the CDR3. The chain's CDR3 is CASRGTLAWADTQYF. The CDR3 nucleotides are TGTGCCAGCAGGGGGACACTAGCATGGGCAGATACGCAGTATTTT.

This clonotype occurred a few times. V gene TRBV9 combines with J gene TRBJ2-2; unclear D gene. The CDR3 is 13 amino acids. CDR1 is SGDLS and CDR2 is YYNGEE in the germline V gene. Trimming removed 0 bases from V and 4 bases from J, with 4 bases in between. The CDR3 sequence: CASSVDGTGELFF. The CDR3 DNA reads TGTGCCAGCAGCGTAGACGGCACCGGGGAGCTGTTTTTT. Variable domain in full (rest from reference TRBV9 and TRBJ2-2): DSGVTQTPKHLITATGQRVTLRCSPRSGDLSVYWYQQSLDQGLQFLIQYYNGEERAKGNILERFSAQQFPDLHSELNLSSLELGDSALYFCASSVDGTGELFFGEGSRLTVL.

There are a few counts of this clonotype. The rearrangement joins TRBV27 to TRBJ2-7, with TRBD2 matching over 9 bases. J was trimmed by 1 base and V by 5 bases; bases with no gene match: 9. The CDR3 contains 16 residues. Germline lookup yields CDR1 MNHEY and CDR2 SMNVEV (reference sequence). Here the CDR3 reads CASSPSTSGLSYEQYF. In DNA form, the CDR3 reads TGTGCCAGCAGTCCCTCCACTAGCGGGCTGTCCTACGAGCAGTACTTC.

The rearrangement joins TRBV3-1 to TRBJ2-5; D is possibly TRBD2 (5 bases). Looked up from germline, CDR1 is LGHDT and CDR2 is YNNKEL (reference sequence). With 1 base removed from V and 0 bases from J, the gap between germline ends came to 12 bases. The CDR3 runs 16 residues. The CDR3 is CASSQGLKLDQETQYF. The DNA for the CDR3 is TGTGCCAGCAGCCAAGGGCTAAAACTAGACCAAGAGACCCAGTACTTC.

This clonotype was counted between two and nine times. The chain employs TRBV7-9 and TRBJ1-1; 7 nucleotides line up with TRBD1. Looked up from germline, CDR1 is SEHNR and CDR2 is FQNEAQ (reference sequence). The CDR3 is 13 amino acids. The ends lost 6 bases at V and 4 bases at J; junction bases unmatched: 5. DNA for the CDR3: TGTGCCAGCAGTTCCCCAGGGGGCACTGAAGCTTTCTTT. It encodes CASSSPGGTEAFF.

This rearrangement joins TRBV20-1 to TRBJ2-5, with a possible D match to TRBD2 (5 bases). CDR1 and CDR2 from the germline V gene are DFQATT and SNEGSKA (reference sequence). V dropped 2 bases and J dropped 1 base, with 8 bases sitting between them. This CDR3 has 13 amino acids. The DNA of the CDR3 is TGCAGTGCTAGACAGGACTTCCAAGAGACCCAGTACTTC. Encoded protein: CSARQDFQETQYF.

This clonotype was counted a few times. The chain links TRBV20-1 to TRBJ2-2; D might be TRBD1 (6 bases). V shed 5 bases and J shed 0 bases, with 13 bases lying between them. CDR1 is DFQATT, CDR2 SNEGSKA, per germline (reference sequence). This CDR3 is built from 15 residues. Here the CDR3 DNA reads TGCAGTGCTCCTCTGGACAGTTCGAACACCGGGGAGCTGTTTTTT. It specifies CSAPLDSSNTGELFF.

V is TRBV5-6 and J is TRBJ2-3; D is uncertain. Trimming took off 4 bases at V and 2 bases at J, with 11 bases between the two ends. This CDR3 contains 14 residues. Germline CDR1 SGHDT, CDR2 YYEEEE. CDR3 DNA sequence: TGTGCCAGCAGCCCCTGGCAGGACACAGATACGCAGTATTTT. It specifies CASSPWQDTDTQYF.

This clonotype was counted only a few times. V and J are TRBV12-3 or TRBV12-4 and TRBJ2-1, with 11 bases matching TRBD2. The length of the CDR3 is 16 residues. The trim removed 5 bases at V and 3 bases at J, leaving 6 bases unmatched. CDR3 nucleotide sequence: TGTGCCAGCAGTCTTACGGGGACTAGCGGCTACAATGAGCAGTTCTTC. Translation: CASSLTGTSGYNEQFF.

The genes are TRBV3-1 and TRBJ2-1; 10 bases align to TRBD2. With V trimmed by 1 base and J by 8 bases, 5 bases remained unmatched. Germline loops: CDR1 LGHDT, CDR2 YNNKEL (reference sequence). This CDR3 comprises 15 residues. CDR3 nucleotide sequence: TGTGCCAGCAGCCAAGCTACTAGCGGGATTGATGAGCAGTTCTTC. It encodes CASSQATSGIDEQFF.

In this sample, this clonotype turned up a few times. V gene TRBV28 combines with J gene TRBJ1-6; weak D call: TRBD1 (5 bases). The CDR3 has 14 residues. The V end was cut by 3 bases, the J end by 10 bases, with 13 bases between. Germline values: CDR1 MDHEN, CDR2 SYDVKM. The CDR3 loop is CASSLAVGDSPLHF. The CDR3 nucleotides are TGTGCCAGCAGTTTGGCGGTGGGGGACTCACCCCTCCACTTT.

The chain uses TRBV27 and TRBJ2-1; 13 bases map to TRBD2. The CDR3 length is 18 residues. CDR1 is MNHEY and CDR2 is SMNVEV in the germline V gene (reference sequence). The V and J ends lost 0 bases and 6 bases, in that order; junction bases with no gene match: 8. The CDR3, as DNA: TGTGCCAGCAGTTTATCCGTATCACTAGCGGGAGGGGGCAATGAGCAGTTCTTC. Protein sequence: CASSLSVSLAGGGNEQFF.

This chain joins TRBV28 and TRBJ2-1; tentatively, D is TRBD2 (5 bases). V was shortened by 3 bases and J by 6 bases, with 9 bases between the two germline ends. CDR3 length equals 13 residues. The germline V gene encodes CDR1 MDHEN and CDR2 SYDVKM. This CDR3 reads CASSFGEGNEQFF. DNA for the CDR3: TGTGCCAGCAGTTTCGGCGAGGGCAATGAGCAGTTCTTC.

This clonotype was detected many times. The chain carries TRBV5-1 and TRBJ2-3; D remains unclear. The CDR3 loop spans 15 amino acids. Germline V lookup: CDR1 SGHRS, CDR2 YFSETQ. The germline V and J ends were trimmed by 0 bases and 0 bases, with 8 bases remaining between them. As DNA, the CDR3 is TGCGCCAGCAGCTTGGAGCTATCTAGCACAGATACGCAGTATTTT. It yields the protein CASSLELSSTDTQYF.

Only a few counts were recorded for this clonotype. This chain links TRBV28 with TRBJ2-3; no clear D gene. This CDR3 is 12 amino acids long. The germline V gene encodes CDR1 MDHEN and CDR2 SYDVKM. Trimming cost V 3 bases and J 6 bases, with 7 bases left between them. DNA of the CDR3: TGTGCCAGCAGTTTGGTCACGGATACGCAGTATTTT. Its translation: CASSLVTDTQYF.

The rearrangement uses TRBV6-5 and TRBJ1-5; D gene ambiguous. The V and J ends lost 0 bases and 9 bases respectively, with 12 bases between them. Germline V gene lookup returns CDR1 MNHEY and CDR2 SVGAGI. The CDR3 totals 14 residues. The CDR3 DNA follows: TGTGCCAGCAGTTACTCAGGGAGAGTGCCGCCCCAGCATTTT. The encoded protein is CASSYSGRVPPQHF.

This clonotype has more than one count but fewer than ten. The chain uses TRBV25-1 and TRBJ2-1; 13 bases map to TRBD2. This CDR3 has 14 amino acids. CDR1 and CDR2 (germline): MGHDK, SYGVNS. V dropped 8 bases and J dropped 7; count of bases not matched to a gene: 5. Written as DNA, the CDR3 is TGTGCCAGCCGGACTAGCGGGAGAAGAAATGAGCAGTTCTTC. As protein: CASRTSGRRNEQFF.

There are a few counts of this clonotype. This chain joins TRBV27 and TRBJ2-3; 11 nucleotides line up with TRBD2. Trimming at V came to 2 bases and at J to 0 bases, leaving 4 bases not matched to a gene. The CDR3 sequence is 17 residues long. Per germline, CDR1 MNHEY and CDR2 SMNVEV (reference sequence). CDR3 sequence: CASSLGASGRSTDTQYF. The DNA of the CDR3 is TGTGCCAGCAGTTTAGGGGCTAGCGGGAGGAGCACAGATACGCAGTATTTT.